Below, 8 T cell receptor beta chains from the same sample are listed, as sequenced in a study of vaccination and CD4 T cells after COVID-19. An Oncomine TCR Beta short-read assay was used to sequence the DNA from cultured CD4+ T cells. TCRdb used MiXCR to reprocess the PCR reads, holding one entry per CDR3 protein. The sample lists roughly 14,000 distinct CDR3 sequences, roughly half occurring once. This sample's treatment: approximately nine-day PBMC culture with coronavirus spike peptide pools or control peptides (ViraFEST assay). Their cognate antigens are unknown. Sequenced here: cultured CD4+ T cells from blood, sampled after SARS-CoV-2 vaccination. The origin of the receptors is a human donor with COVID-19.

The chain recombines TRBV6-1 with TRBJ2-7, with D possibly being TRBD1 (8 bases). Germline V gene data show CDR1 as MNHNS and CDR2 as SASEGT. Trimming removed 6 bases at V and 6 bases at J, with 24 bases between. CDR3 size: 16 residues. The CDR3 coding sequence is TGTGCCAGCAGCCCCCCACAGGGGGGGGGTTTTGGCGAGCAGTACTTC. Its translation: CASSPPQGGGFGEQYF.

The chain employs TRBV5-5 and TRBJ1-5; 7 bases are a match to TRBD1. Germline CDR1 and CDR2: SGHKS and YYEKEE (reference sequence). Trimming at V came to 4 bases and at J to 4 bases, leaving 11 bases not matched to a gene. CDR3 length: 16 residues. The CDR3 spells CASSDVGQAPNQPQHF. For the CDR3, the DNA is TGTGCCAGCAGCGACGTTGGACAGGCGCCAAATCAGCCCCAGCATTTT.

This clonotype has just a few counts. The V gene is TRBV6-1, the J gene TRBJ1-1, with D possibly being TRBD1 (5 bases). Germline-derived CDR1 and CDR2 are MNHNS and SASEGT. Trimming took off 6 bases at V and 4 bases at J, with 9 bases between the two ends. The CDR3 is made up of 12 amino acids. CDR3 region: CASRTGGTEAFF. The CDR3 DNA sequence: TGTGCCAGCAGGACCGGGGGCACTGAAGCTTTCTTT.

The genes are TRBV4-2 and TRBJ2-5, with 8 bases aligning to TRBD2. Trimming cost V 4 bases and J 5 bases; bases outside gene matches: 0. This CDR3 spans 12 amino acids. Looked up from germline, CDR1 is LGHNA and CDR2 is YNFKEQ. The CDR3 sequence: CASSPSGETQYF. CDR3 DNA: TGTGCCAGCAGCCCTAGCGGGGAGACCCAGTACTTC.

In nucleotides, the CDR3 is TGTGCCAGCAGCTTAGGCTCCCTTGGCTACACCTTC. It codes for CASSLGSLGYTF. This chain joins TRBV7-2 and TRBJ1-2; D is ambiguous. The CDR3 runs to 12 residues. The ends were cut back, 1 base at V and 7 bases at J, with 7 bases in the middle. Germline CDR1 and CDR2: SGHTA and FQGNSA.

The chain employs TRBV30 and TRBJ1-1; D not resolved. The V end was cut by 2 bases, the J end by 0 bases, with 7 bases between. The CDR3 contains 13 residues. Germline CDR1 and CDR2: GTSNPN and SVGIG (reference sequence). CDR3 nucleotide sequence: TGTGCCTGGAGTCTTTGGGTGAACACTGAAGCTTTCTTT. It translates to CAWSLWVNTEAFF.

This clonotype was observed a few times. The rearrangement joins TRBV6-5 to TRBJ2-5, with 7 bases aligning to TRBD1. The CDR3 is made up of 12 amino acids. V lost 4 bases to trimming and J lost 13 bases; unmatched junction nucleotides: 9. The germline V gene has CDR1 MNHEY and CDR2 SVGAGI. This CDR3 is CASSSQTGLAYF. The CDR3 bases are TGTGCCAGCAGTTCCCAGACAGGGCTGGCGTACTTC.

This clonotype turned up a few times. This chain uses TRBV11-2 with TRBJ1-5, with D uncertain. The CDR3 spans 14 residues. V was trimmed by 0 bases and J by 11 bases, leaving 14 bases between them. From germline, CDR1 is SGHAT and CDR2 FQNNGV. Here the CDR3 DNA reads TGTGCCAGCAGCTTAGAAGGACTCTCTGCGGCCCAGCATTTT. Protein product: CASSLEGLSAAQHF.